This entry is about one T cell receptor beta chain. From germline, CDR1 is SGDLS and CDR2 YYNGEE. The trim removed 4 bases at V and 4 bases at J, leaving 7 bases unmatched. The CDR3 covers 14 residues. Per the original methods: For nucleated cells, counts were estimated from reference gene primer amplification. Only in-frame clones appear in the TCRdb table, and some are missing; sequencing was by immunoSEQ multiplex PCR. V and J calls plus clone size are reproduced from that table; the DNA served to infer D and trimming. This sample has roughly 70,000 clones, with more than 75% found just once. This specimen belongs to a study of blood T cell repertoires in COVID-19. Study background: Researchers got acute and convalescent COVID-19 samples from the United States, Italy and Spain. PBMCs, B-cell-depleted T cells, or T cells were the source of the cDNA or gDNA that made up the material.

The source material was peripheral blood. The sequence was collected from a man aged 45-60 years with active COVID-19. V gene TRBV9 combines with J gene TRBJ1-2; TRBD1 agrees at 7 bases. The CDR3 bases are TGTGCCAGCAGCTCGGGACAGCAGGTCTATGGCTACACCTTC. This encodes CASSSGQQVYGYTF.